Reported below is one T cell receptor (beta chain). This sample stems from a study of sequential checkpoint blockade in melanoma. Study-level information: Twenty-two patients had tumor biopsies before treatment and at week 13.

V trimming: 5 bases; J trimming: 5 bases; junction bases outside the gene matches: 8. The CDR3 loop spans 15 amino acids. Germline loops: CDR1 SGHNT, CDR2 YENEEA. Clones were sequenced by immunoSEQ multiplex PCR, and TCRdb holds only the in-frame ones, with some missing. The sample contains around 6,000 clones, about 19% of which appear only once. Treatment described: randomized to nivolumab then ipilimumab (arm A) or the reverse (arm B). The sample here was tumor tissue (inferred from file names), taken from a patient given nivolumab and ipilimumab in sequence. The rearrangement joins TRBV11-3 to TRBJ2-3; TRBD1 agrees at 9 bases. The receptor was derived from a human donor with melanoma. The CDR3 region has the DNA TGTGCCAGCAGCCGGATACCGGGACAGGGAGATACGCAGTATTTT. This translates into CASSRIPGQGDTQYF.